This T cell receptor beta chain was recorded in a study of blood T cells in healthy people across ages. Overall study results and limits: Both higher diversity and more naive CD4+ cells marked long-lived donors when set against aged donors.

The CDR3 is 16 residues long. Trimming shortened V by 1 base and J by 2 bases, and 14 bases separated the two germline ends. Germline V gives CDR1 SGHRS, CDR2 YFSETQ. Then a second PCR, running about 7 to 11 cycles, was carried out with a sample-barcoded 5' primer and a J-beta primer mix. One entry per CDR3 protein, called by TCRdb with MiXCR from the 5' RACE reads. This repertoire shows under 1,000,000 distinct CDR3 sequences, about 36% found once; its top ten account for roughly 13%. Remarks on this clonotype: Its specificity is unknown.

The donors, healthy Caucasians from Russia, were aged roughly 6 to 90. Input material: blood. The clonotype comes from a man in his late teens or twenties in good health. This chain joins TRBV5-1 and TRBJ2-3, with a weak D call TRBD2 (5 bases). The DNA for the CDR3 is TGCGCCAGCAGCTTGAAAATACTAGTAAACACAGATACGCAGTATTTT. This translates into CASSLKILVNTDTQYF.